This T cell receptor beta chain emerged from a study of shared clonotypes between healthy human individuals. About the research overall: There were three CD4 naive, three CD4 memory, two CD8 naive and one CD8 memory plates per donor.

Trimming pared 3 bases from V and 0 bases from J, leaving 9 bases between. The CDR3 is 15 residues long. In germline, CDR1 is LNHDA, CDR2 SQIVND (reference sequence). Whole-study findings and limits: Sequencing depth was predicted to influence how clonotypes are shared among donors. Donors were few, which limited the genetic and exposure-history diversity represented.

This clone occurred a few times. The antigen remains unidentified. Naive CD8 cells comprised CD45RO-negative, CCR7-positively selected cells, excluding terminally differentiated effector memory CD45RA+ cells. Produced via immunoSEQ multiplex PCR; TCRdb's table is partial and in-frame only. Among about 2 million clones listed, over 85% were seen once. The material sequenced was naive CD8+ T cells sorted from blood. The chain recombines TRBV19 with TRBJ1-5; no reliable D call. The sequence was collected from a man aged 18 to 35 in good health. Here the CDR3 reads CASSMDGNSNQPQHF. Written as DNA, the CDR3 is TGTGCCAGTAGTATGGACGGGAATAGCAATCAGCCCCAGCATTTT.